This entry features one T cell receptor beta chain sequence. What this receptor recognizes is not known. Base qualities are not at hand, and no much larger clone is one base apart. The source of the sample is a study of blood T cell repertoires in COVID-19 (dated by TCRdb to 2019 to 2021). Looking at the study overall: The collaborator samples originated in the United States, Italy and Spain and spanned the acute and convalescent phases of COVID-19. The material from the prospective study consisted of cDNA or gDNA derived from T cells, B-cell-depleted T cells, or PBMCs. The dataset comprised deeply sampled blood TCRbeta repertoires from subjects exposed to, actively infected with, or recovered from COVID-19. The repertoires were made available in a free public database intended to serve as a resource for research on the immune response to SARS-CoV-2. The samples were drawn from the first 160 participants of the ongoing ImmuneRACE study and from 950 to 1,500 subjects provided by 6 global collaborators. Nearly every sample came with metadata listing a de-identified subject ID, COVID-19 status, age in years and sex. Where available, HLA class I and class II types were obtained from metadata supplied by the sample provider rather than from assay-based typing. Study-wide conclusions, independent of this receptor: The quantity of clinical and demographic metadata differed by source and by participant and was supplied without curation.

Enrolling through a virtual design, the prospective study's participants ranged in age from roughly 18 to 89 years and lived across roughly 23 United States geographic areas. Cohort assignment in the prospective study relied on participant-reported clinical history from a screening survey and a study questionnaire. Exposed participants were defined as having been in contact with someone with a PCR-confirmed or clinician-diagnosed COVID-19 case within 2 weeks of study entry. In the prospective study, whole blood, serum and a nasopharyngeal or oropharyngeal swab were collected from each participant by mobile phlebotomists. Participants in the prospective study had the option to provide additional blood draws and questionnaires over a 2-month period. Prospective study blood samples were shipped either frozen or at room temperature before DNA extraction. TCRbeta CDR3 regions were amplified from genomic DNA using the immunoSEQ Assay, a bias-controlled multiplex PCR. The source study handled its data this way. The number of nucleated cells in each sample was estimated by amplification of reference gene primers within the assay. To quantify the absolute abundance of each unique TCRbeta CDR3 rearrangement, sequence reads were collapsed and filtered. Productive Simpson clonality was computed per sample as the square root of Simpson's diversity index over productive rearrangements. TCRdb re-hosts the immuneACCESS table, in-frame sequences only. Its copies lack some clones; in the studies checked, an unresolved V gene accounts for under half of them, and the cause for the rest is not known. The V and J calls and clone size are taken from that table; D and trimming were inferred from the DNA. In all, the sample holds nearly 300,000 clones, and roughly nine tenths of those were seen once. Less than 3.5% of the sample lies in the top ten.

Reading from cysteine to phenylalanine, the CDR3 counts 15 amino acids. Left in the record is the CDR3 DNA by itself, 45 bases read in frame from the first base. Via the germline V gene, CDR1 is SGDLS and CDR2 YYNGEE. The junction shows trimming of 4 bases on V and 5 bases on J, plus 13 bases between the germline ends. The rearranged chain carries TRBV9 and TRBJ1-6; TRBD1 could be the D gene, as 6 bases match. Source material: PBMCs or T cells enriched from blood (not recorded which). The TCR was taken from a woman aged 50 to 60 who had been exposed to COVID-19. The CDR3 corresponds to CASSLRTEDNSPLHF. The DNA sequence follows: TGTGCCAGCAGCTTAAGGACAGAAGATAATTCACCCCTCCACTTT.